These T cell receptor beta chains were read from a single sample in a study of cytomegalovirus exposure and HLA in healthy donors. TCRdb's copy holds only in-frame clones and misses some; the assay was immunoSEQ multiplex PCR. In the table there are approximately 220,000 clones, 65% to 90% of which are singletons. Specimen: PBMCs. These receptors came from a girl aged 10 to 17 in good health and CMV-seronegative. Both conserved end residues are part of each CDR3. A D gene is named only where the DNA matches it firmly. Clone size is not always given. Where it is, it says once, few, many or a class for expanded clones.

v_call	d_call	j_call	cdr3_length	clone_size	cdr3_nt	cdr3_aa
TRBV10-3	-	TRBJ1-1	14	-	TGTGCCATCAGTGATGGTACAGGGATCGCTGAAGCTTTCTTT	CAISDGTGIAEAFF
TRBV18	-	TRBJ2-5	13	-	TGTGCCAGCTCACCGGGACAAGAAGAGACCCAGTACTTC	CASSPGQEETQYF
TRBV10-3	TRBD1	TRBJ1-5	14	-	TGTGCCATCAATTCAGGGGGCAACGTCCAGCCCCAGCATTTT	CAINSGGNVQPQHF
TRBV7-2	TRBD1	TRBJ1-2	15	once	TGTGCCAGCAGCCTTGGGACAGGGGGCTTTTATGGCTACACCTTC	CASSLGTGGFYGYTF
TRBV27	-	TRBJ2-7	14	-	TGTGCCAGCAGTTTATCTGGCAGTAACTACGAGCAGTACTTC	CASSLSGSNYEQYF
TRBV6-5	-	TRBJ2-1	15	-	TGTGCCAGCAGTTCAGTAGCGGCGGACTACAATGAGCAGTTCTTC	CASSSVAADYNEQFF
TRBV6-5	-	TRBJ2-7	13	-	TGTGCCACCCGGGCGGGGCGGTCCTACGAGCAGTACTTC	CATRAGRSYEQYF
TRBV5-6	TRBD1	TRBJ2-3	15	once	TGTGCCAGCAGCCGGACAGGGTGGAGCCCAGATACGCAGTATTTT	CASSRTGWSPDTQYF
TRBV19	-	TRBJ1-1	16	-	TGTGCCAGTAGTATAGGACCTCGGGGAACCGGCACTGAAGCTTTCTTT	CASSIGPRGTGTEAFF
TRBV7-2	TRBD2	TRBJ2-7	13	-	TGTGCCAGCGGACTAGCCGGCTCCTACGAGCAGTACTTC	CASGLAGSYEQYF
TRBV5-4	TRBD1	TRBJ2-5	16	-	TGTGCCAGCAGCTTTAGGGACAGTCCCAAAGGAGAGACCCAGTACTTC	CASSFRDSPKGETQYF
TRBV5-1	TRBD1	TRBJ2-7	13	once	TGCGCCAGCAGTGGGACAGGGGATTACGAGCAGTACTTC	CASSGTGDYEQYF
TRBV10-1	TRBD1	TRBJ1-1	11	-	TGCGCCAGCATGGGGACAGGAAAAGCTTTCTTT	CASMGTGKAFF
TRBV25-1	-	TRBJ1-2	15	-	TGTGCCAGCAGTGAAGGCGGGGGCTCGGTCTATGGCTACACCTTC	CASSEGGGSVYGYTF